These T cell receptor beta chains were read from a single sample in a study of T-cell reconstitution after alpha-beta-depleted transplantation in children. TCRdb ran MiXCR on the PCR reads and lists one entry per CDR3 protein. In the table there are around 200,000 distinct CDR3 sequences, under 13% of which are singletons. The sample in question was PBMCs, obtained before TCRalphabeta/CD19-depleted stem cell transplant. These TCRs come from a child less than two years old with acute myeloid leukemia, due to receive a stem cell transplant. Both conserved end residues are part of each CDR3. A D gene is named only where the DNA matches it firmly. Expanded clones get a size class; other rows say once, few or many, or leave the size out.

DNA	CDR3	V	J	size	D
TGTGCCACCAGGTGGCAGGGGGCCGGCAATGAGCAGTTCTTC	CATRWQGAGNEQFF	TRBV15	TRBJ2-1	many	TRBD1
TGTGCCAGCAGCTTGACAAGTTTGGCGGATACGCAGTATTTT	CASSLTSLADTQYF	TRBV13	TRBJ2-3	.	.
TGTGCCATCAGTGAGGGACTAGCGAGCACAGATACGCAGTATTTT	CAISEGLASTDTQYF	TRBV10-3	TRBJ2-3	many	TRBD2
TGCAGTGCTAGTCCCTCGATGATGCTCTCCTACAATGAGCAGTTCTTC	CSASPSMMLSYNEQFF	TRBV20-1	TRBJ2-1	.	.
TGTGCCAGCGGAGTCACAGATACGCAGTATTTT	CASGVTDTQYF	TRBV12-3/TRBV12-4	TRBJ2-3	many	.
TGTGCCAGCAGTTTCCAGGGAGGGCCAAATCAGCCCCAGCATTTT	CASSFQGGPNQPQHF	TRBV28	TRBJ1-5	.	.
TGTGCCAGCAGCTTTAACTGGAACACCGGGGAGCTGTTTTTT	CASSFNWNTGELFF	TRBV7-9	TRBJ2-2	.	.
TGTGCCAGCAGGACCAGGCGCACTAATGAAAAACTGTTTTTT	CASRTRRTNEKLFF	TRBV12-3/TRBV12-4	TRBJ1-4	many	.
TGTGCCAGCAGCAGCGGGGCTAGCGGGAACCGTAATACGCAGTATTTT	CASSSGASGNRNTQYF	TRBV3-1	TRBJ2-3	many	TRBD2
TGTGCCAGCAGTTTATTTTTTTCACCCCTCCACTTT	CASSLFFSPLHF	TRBV28	TRBJ1-6	many	.
TGTGCCAGCAGTTTGACTAAAAGCTACGAGCAGTTCTTC	CASSLTKSYEQFF	TRBV27	TRBJ2-1	many	.
TGTGCCAGCTCAATACAGGGGAGAACCACTGAAGCTTTCTTT	CASSIQGRTTEAFF	TRBV18	TRBJ1-1	many	TRBD1
TGTGCCAGCAGTTTTCCCGGGGAGCTGTTTTTT	CASSFPGELFF	TRBV12-3/TRBV12-4	TRBJ2-2	many	.
TGTGCCAGCAGCCAGGGACCGGGACTAGCCTTCAATGAGCAGTTCTTC	CASSQGPGLAFNEQFF	TRBV4-2	TRBJ2-1	.	TRBD2
TGCAGCGTTGAAGTTGCGAGACGGGTCGTGAATGAGCAGTTCTTC	CSVEVARRVVNEQFF	TRBV29-1	TRBJ2-1	.	.
TGTGCCAGCTCATCCAGGGGGGGCCAAGAGACCCAGTACTTC	CASSSRGGQETQYF	TRBV18	TRBJ2-5	many	.
TGTGCCAGCAGCCGCCCGACAGGGGATGCTTATCAGCCCCAGCATTTT	CASSRPTGDAYQPQHF	TRBV28	TRBJ1-5	many	TRBD1
TGCGCCAGCAGCTTGCTTCCTGTCTACAGGGGGGCAGGGAACACTGAAGCTTTCTTT	CASSLLPVYRGAGNTEAFF	TRBV5-1	TRBJ1-1	many	TRBD1
TGTGCCAGCACCCTGACAGGTTTCACTGAAGCTTTCTTT	CASTLTGFTEAFF	TRBV7-2	TRBJ1-1	many	.
TGTGCCAGCAGCTTAGTACGGGACAGGGGAATTGGAAACACCATATATTTT	CASSLVRDRGIGNTIYF	TRBV7-2	TRBJ1-3	many	TRBD1
TGTGCCAGCAGCTTAGTCTACAGGGGGGCGAACACCGGGGAGCTGTTTTTT	CASSLVYRGANTGELFF	TRBV7-9	TRBJ2-2	many	TRBD1
TGCGCCAGCAGCTTGCTCACTAGCGGGGGGGGCACAGATACGCAGTATTTT	CASSLLTSGGGTDTQYF	TRBV5-1	TRBJ2-3	.	TRBD2
TGCAGTGCTAGAGCCGCCAAGAGACTGTCTCCGCAGTACTTC	CSARAAKRLSPQYF	TRBV20-1	TRBJ2-7	many	.
TGTGCCAGCAGCGGAGGAGCGGGGGCCCCCTGCAACGAGCAGTTCTTC	CASSGGAGAPCNEQFF	TRBV7-9	TRBJ2-1	.	TRBD2
TGCGCCAGCAGCTTGGCCCTTCAAGAGACCCAGTACTTC	CASSLALQETQYF	TRBV7-2	TRBJ2-5	many	.
TGTGCCACCAGTGTAAGACCACTAGCGGATACGCAGTATTTT	CATSVRPLADTQYF	TRBV24-1	TRBJ2-3	many	TRBD2
TGCGCCAGCAGCAGGACCCCATTACAGGGAGAGGTCAAAAACATTCAGTACTTC	CASSRTPLQGEVKNIQYF	TRBV5-1	TRBJ2-4	many	.
TGCAGTGCTAGAGAGCCCCCATACATTACGGGCTACACCTTC	CSAREPPYITGYTF	TRBV20-1	TRBJ1-2	many	.
TGCGCCAGCAGCCTAAGCGGGAGGGCCCTCAATGAGCAGTTCTTC	CASSLSGRALNEQFF	TRBV4-3	TRBJ2-1	.	TRBD2
TGTGCCTGGATTAGGGACGGAGATACGCAGTATTTT	CAWIRDGDTQYF	TRBV30	TRBJ2-3	many	.
TGTGCCAGCAGCTTGGATCGTTGGGGTTCTAACTATGGCTACACCTTC	CASSLDRWGSNYGYTF	TRBV7-9	TRBJ1-2	few	.
TGTGCCAGCAGCTTGGGCGGGACAGGGGACACAGATACGCAGTATTTT	CASSLGGTGDTDTQYF	TRBV5-5	TRBJ2-3	many	TRBD1
TGCAGTGCTAGGCCTTTGAACATTCAGTACTTC	CSARPLNIQYF	TRBV20-1	TRBJ2-4	many	.
TGTGCCAGCAGTGTTGGCAGGGAGGGTGGCTACACCTTC	CASSVGREGGYTF	TRBV2	TRBJ1-2	many	.
TGTGCCAGCAGTTTAGAACAGTCCTATGGCTACACCTTC	CASSLEQSYGYTF	TRBV12-3/TRBV12-4	TRBJ1-2	many	.
TGTGCCAGCAGTTACTCAGTTGACAGGGGAAGGACCGGGGAGCTGTTTTTT	CASSYSVDRGRTGELFF	TRBV6-2/TRBV6-3	TRBJ2-2	many	TRBD1
TGTGCCAGCAGTTTACAGGGAGACACTGAAGCTTTCTTT	CASSLQGDTEAFF	TRBV12-3/TRBV12-4	TRBJ1-1	many	.
TGCAGTGCCTCGGGGGGGACAGGAGGCTCTGAAGCTTTCTTT	CSASGGTGGSEAFF	TRBV20-1	TRBJ1-1	many	TRBD1
TGTGCCAGCAGTCCCCAGTCGGGCGAGCAGTACTTC	CASSPQSGEQYF	TRBV12-3/TRBV12-4	TRBJ2-7	many	.
TGTGCCAGCAGCTTAAGCACAGATACGCAGTATTTT	CASSLSTDTQYF	TRBV7-2	TRBJ2-3	many	.
TGTGCCAGCAGCCGACACCCTGAGGCTTTCTTT	CASSRHPEAFF	TRBV12-3/TRBV12-4	TRBJ1-1	many	.
TGTGCTAGCAGCTTAGCGGAACAGGGAGGGCACAATGAGCAGTTCTTC	CASSLAEQGGHNEQFF	TRBV7-7	TRBJ2-1	many	.
TGTGCCAGCAGTGAAGGGGGCGCGGGACTAGCGGGATCCTACGAGCAGTACTTC	CASSEGGAGLAGSYEQYF	TRBV6-1	TRBJ2-7	.	TRBD2
TGTGCCACCAGTGATTCCGAGGATGGCTACACCTTC	CATSDSEDGYTF	TRBV24-1	TRBJ1-2	many	.
TGTGCCAGCAGTTTCTTAGCGAAGAATACGCAGTATTTT	CASSFLAKNTQYF	TRBV12-3/TRBV12-4	TRBJ2-3	many	.
TGTGCCAGCAGAGGAGGGTTGTTTCTTGGTGAGCAGTTCTTC	CASRGGLFLGEQFF	TRBV11-2	TRBJ2-1	many	.
TGTGCCAGCATCCAAGCGGGGGCCTACGAGCAGTACTTC	CASIQAGAYEQYF	TRBV7-2	TRBJ2-7	many	TRBD2
TGCGCCAGCAGCTTGGACCTGACCTACAGGGGCCAAGACACCTTC	CASSLDLTYRGQDTF	TRBV5-1	TRBJ1-2	many	TRBD1
TGTGCCAGCAGCCACGGAGGACAGGGTCGGTACAATGAGCAGTTCTTC	CASSHGGQGRYNEQFF	TRBV7-9	TRBJ2-1	many	TRBD1
TGTGCCAGCAGTTCCGACGAGGAAATTCAGTACTTC	CASSSDEEIQYF	TRBV11-2	TRBJ2-4	few	.
TGTGCCGTTGGACTAGCGGGGGGGTTATATACGCAGTATTTT	CAVGLAGGLYTQYF	TRBV27	TRBJ2-3	many	TRBD2
TGTGCCAGCAACCCGGGCGGGCGACTGCCAGGGAATGAGCAGTTCTTC	CASNPGGRLPGNEQFF	TRBV28	TRBJ2-1	many	.
TGTGCCAGCAGTTTAGACCGGGGGGCAATTCGCACAGATACGCAGTATTTT	CASSLDRGAIRTDTQYF	TRBV12-3/TRBV12-4	TRBJ2-3	many	.
TGCAGTGCTAGAGTCGGGCCAGAAAATTCACCCCTCCACTTT	CSARVGPENSPLHF	TRBV20-1	TRBJ1-6	few	.
TGTGCCAGCAGCCCACTAGGGACTAGCGGGTCCTGGGATACGCAGTATTTT	CASSPLGTSGSWDTQYF	TRBV3-1	TRBJ2-3	.	TRBD2